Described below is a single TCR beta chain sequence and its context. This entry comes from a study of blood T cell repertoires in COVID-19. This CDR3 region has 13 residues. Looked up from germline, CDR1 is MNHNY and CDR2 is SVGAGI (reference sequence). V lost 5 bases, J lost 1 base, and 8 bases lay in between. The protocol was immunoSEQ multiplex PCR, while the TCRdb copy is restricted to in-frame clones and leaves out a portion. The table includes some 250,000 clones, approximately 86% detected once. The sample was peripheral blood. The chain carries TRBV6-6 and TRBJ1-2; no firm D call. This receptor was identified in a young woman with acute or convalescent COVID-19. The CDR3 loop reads CASSIQSNYGYTF. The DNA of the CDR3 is TGTGCCAGCAGTATACAAAGTAACTATGGCTACACCTTC.